What follows are 15 T cell receptor beta chains derived from one specimen sequenced in a study of blood T cell repertoires in COVID-19. TCRdb's copy holds only in-frame clones and misses some; the assay was immunoSEQ multiplex PCR. The data hold 180,000 or so clones, with about 80% observed a single time. The sample consisted of PBMCs or T cells enriched from blood (not recorded which). Receptors were obtained from a man aged 35-49 years who had recovered from COVID-19.

This rearrangement joins TRBV7-2 to TRBJ2-5; 9 nucleotides agree with TRBD1. Losses at the gene ends were 0 bases for V and 1 base for J; bases not matched to a gene: 0. Germline V CDR1 and CDR2: SGHTA, FQGNSA. The CDR3 is made up of 15 amino acids. CDR3 sequence (DNA): TGTGCCAGCAGCTTAGCGGGACAGGGCCAAGAGACCCAGTACTTC. Its translation is CASSLAGQGQETQYF.

V usage is TRBV2 and J usage is TRBJ1-3; 10 bases are a match to TRBD1. The germline gives CDR1 SNHLY, CDR2 FYNNEI. The CDR3 totals 15 residues. After removal of 6 bases from V and 2 bases from J, the junction contained 4 bases not matched to a gene. CDR3 in amino acids: CASSMDRGTGNTIYF. The CDR3 nucleotides are TGTGCCAGCAGCATGGACAGGGGGACTGGAAACACCATATATTTT.

The rearrangement links TRBV4-3 to TRBJ1-1; D is unresolved. The V and J ends lost 6 bases and 1 base respectively, with 15 bases between them. CDR3 length equals 15 residues. Germline CDR1 reads LGHNA; CDR2 reads YSLEER. CDR3 coding DNA: TGCGCCAGCAGGCGGGAAAATTATAAGAACACTGAAGCTTTCTTT. It encodes CASRRENYKNTEAFF.

The chain uses TRBV20-1 and TRBJ2-7; D remains ambiguous. CDR3 length: 11 amino acids. Germline V gene lookup returns CDR1 DFQATT and CDR2 SNEGSKA (reference sequence). Trimming took off 6 bases at V and 6 bases at J, with 12 bases between the two ends. The CDR3 DNA is TGCAGTGCCGAAAGCTTCACCGAGCAGTACTTC. Amino acids: CSAESFTEQYF.

The chain employs TRBV27 and TRBJ2-5; no reliable D call. The CDR3 is 16 residues long. Between the trimmed V and J ends, which lost 5 bases and 4 bases, there was a span of 20 bases. CDR1 and CDR2 from the germline V gene are MNHEY and SMNVEV (reference sequence). The CDR3 is CASSPDRVRLGETQYF. CDR3 coding DNA: TGTGCCAGCAGTCCCGATCGGGTACGGTTGGGAGAGACCCAGTACTTC.

This clone showed up just a few times. The V and J genes are TRBV5-8 and TRBJ2-1; possibly TRBD2 for D (5 bases). Germline CDR1 and CDR2: SGHTS and YDEGEE. The CDR3 contains 15 residues. The germline V and J ends were trimmed by 0 bases and 4 bases, with 11 bases remaining between them. CDR3: CASSLGSLEYNEQFF. The CDR3 DNA reads TGTGCCAGCAGCTTGGGGTCACTAGAGTACAATGAGCAGTTCTTC.

The rearrangement uses TRBV7-2 and TRBJ1-3; D is undetermined. Germline V gene lookup returns CDR1 SGHTA and CDR2 FQGNSA. With 1 base removed from V and 3 bases from J, the gap between germline ends came to 13 bases. This CDR3 region has 16 residues. The CDR3, as DNA: TGTGCCAGCAGCTTAGGGTTGTCCGGGTATGGAAACACCATATATTTT. This codes for CASSLGLSGYGNTIYF.

The rearrangement links TRBV24-1 to TRBJ1-5; 11 bases match TRBD1. Germline V gives CDR1 KGHDR, CDR2 SFDVKD. The CDR3 contains 15 residues. Trimming at V came to 4 bases and at J to 6 bases, leaving 4 bases not matched to a gene. CDR3 protein: CATSERTGGIQPQHF. In nucleotides, the CDR3 is TGTGCCACCAGTGAGAGGACAGGGGGCATTCAGCCCCAGCATTTT.

The CDR3 DNA sequence: TGTGCCAGCATAGGGGGCTACTCAATACTAGACAATGAGCAGTTCTTC. It is translated as CASIGGYSILDNEQFF. The chain combines TRBV7-8 with TRBJ2-1, with 7 bases matching TRBD1. CDR1 and CDR2 (germline): SGHVS, FQNEAQ. The junction had 14 bases not matched to a gene; V was cut back by 7 bases and J by 5 bases. The CDR3 is 16 amino acids.

This clone was picked up one time. The V and J genes are TRBV11-2 and TRBJ2-7; TRBD1 is a possible D gene (6 bases). The germline CDR1 and CDR2 sequences are SGHAT and FQNNGV. V was shortened by 4 bases and J by 0 bases, with 13 bases between the two germline ends. This CDR3 is 15 amino acids long. The CDR3 protein is CASSSYDRSSYEQYF. CDR3 nucleotide sequence: TGTGCCAGCAGCTCTTATGACAGGAGCTCCTACGAGCAGTACTTC.

This clone came up once. V usage is TRBV3-1 (or the pseudogene TRBV3-2) and J usage is TRBJ1-4, with TRBD1 matching over 7 bases. The V segment lost 0 bases and the J segment 1 base; nucleotides outside the gene matches: 14. Germline lookup yields CDR1 LGHDT and CDR2 YNNKEL (reference sequence). This CDR3 has 20 residues. CDR3 residues: CASSQDAAGGRMKTNEKLFF. The CDR3 bases are TGTGCCAGCAGCCAAGATGCGGCAGGGGGTCGAATGAAAACTAATGAAAAACTGTTTTTT.

This rearrangement joins TRBV24-1 to TRBJ1-4; weak D call: TRBD1 (5 bases). CDR1 and CDR2 (germline): KGHDR, SFDVKD. The V end lost 3 bases, the J end lost 11 bases, and 12 bases lay between the germline ends. CDR3 length: 13 amino acids. Here the CDR3 reads CATSDRGTEKLFF. The DNA for the CDR3 is TGTGCCACCAGTGATCGCGGGACGGAGAAACTGTTTTTT.

The chain couples TRBV6-4 to TRBJ2-3; TRBD2 might be the D (7 bases). Germline V gene lookup returns CDR1 MRHNA and CDR2 SNTAGT. Trimming pared 3 bases from V and 1 base from J, leaving 14 bases between. CDR3 length equals 16 residues. CDR3: CASSEIGGGGTDTQYF. CDR3 sequence (DNA): TGTGCCAGCAGTGAAATTGGCGGGGGCGGCACAGATACGCAGTATTTT.

The V gene is TRBV4-3, the J gene TRBJ1-5, with D possibly being TRBD1 (5 bases). This CDR3 comprises 16 residues. CDR1 and CDR2 (germline): LGHNA, YSLEER. V lost 0 bases and J lost 6, with 15 bases in between. The CDR3 nucleotides read TGCGCCAGCAGCCAAGATCTTGGAGGGGTGAGTCAGCCCCAGCATTTT. Amino acid sequence: CASSQDLGGVSQPQHF.

This sequence joins TRBV27 and TRBJ2-7; 8 bases match TRBD1. After removal of 5 bases from V and 0 bases from J, the junction contained 24 bases not matched to a gene. Looked up from germline, CDR1 is MNHEY and CDR2 is SMNVEV (reference sequence). The CDR3 length is 21 residues. CDR3 DNA: TGTGCCAGCAGTACGCGATCCCCGGGACAGGCCCTCTTTAGGGGCTCCTACGAGCAGTACTTC. Its translation is CASSTRSPGQALFRGSYEQYF.